This T cell receptor (beta chain) was captured by sequencing in a study of blood T cell repertoires in COVID-19. The CDR3 covers 16 residues. V lost 6 bases and J 0 bases, leaving 12 bases between the germline ends. In germline, CDR1 is SNHLY, CDR2 FYNNEI. A PCR-confirmed or clinician-diagnosed COVID-19 case had contacted exposed participants within 2 weeks of entry. Original processing notes: Estimated nucleated cell counts came from reference gene primer amplification. The data were produced by immunoSEQ multiplex PCR, yet TCRdb's version contains in-frame clones alone and is incomplete. V and J calls and clone size are as listed in that table; D and trimming were resolved from the DNA. The table shows roughly 250,000 clones, with about 87% occurring only once.

Sequenced sample: PBMCs or T cells enriched from blood (not recorded which). The J gene is TRBJ2-6, the V gene TRBV2; TRBD1 is a possible D gene (6 bases). The receptor was isolated from a middle-aged man who had been exposed to COVID-19. CDR3 bases: TGTGCCAGCAGCCAAGGACAGATCTCTGGGGCCAACGTCCTGACTTTC. This sequence encodes CASSQGQISGANVLTF.